This entry lists 5 T cell receptor beta chains sequenced from one sample in a study of blood T cell repertoires in COVID-19. Method: immunoSEQ multiplex PCR; TCRdb's copy keeps in-frame clones and lacks some. The data show under 300,000 clones, with roughly 91% seen just once and 1.5% to 2% held by the top ten. Sequencing was carried out using PBMCs or T cells enriched from blood (not recorded which). The receptors shown here come from an older woman who had recovered from COVID-19.

This clone occurred a few times. This rearrangement joins TRBV25-1 to TRBJ1-6, with a possible D match to TRBD1 (6 bases). Per germline, CDR1 MGHDK and CDR2 SYGVNS. The V end was cut by 10 bases, the J end by 5 bases, with 12 bases between. This CDR3 has 13 amino acids. This chain's CDR3 is CATKRQDNSPLHF. CDR3 in DNA: TGTGCCACCAAGAGACAGGATAATTCACCCCTCCACTTT.

Worth noting for this clone: The same CDR3 also results from other DNA sequences found in this sample. This chain connects TRBV3-1 (or the pseudogene TRBV3-2) to TRBJ2-5, with D hard to call. The V gene lost 4 bases and the J gene lost 5 bases, with 5 bases spanning the gap. This CDR3 has 11 residues. Per germline, CDR1 LGHDT and CDR2 YNNKEL (reference sequence). CDR3 amino acids: CASSLRETQYF. In nucleotides, the CDR3 is TGTGCCAGCAGCCTTCGTGAGACCCAGTACTTC.

The genes are TRBV29-1 and TRBJ2-3; 14 nucleotides match TRBD2. CDR1 and CDR2 from the germline V gene are SQVTM and ANQGSEA. Losses at the gene ends were 4 bases for V and 4 bases for J; bases not matched to a gene: 7. The CDR3 runs 16 residues. CDR3 sequence reads: CSVVGGLAGVPDTQYF. CDR3 nucleotides: TGCAGCGTTGTCGGGGGACTAGCGGGGGTGCCAGATACGCAGTATTTT.

V usage is TRBV19 and J usage is TRBJ1-6; 7 bases align to TRBD1. CDR3 length: 16 residues. The J segment lost 0 bases and the V segment lost 8 bases, leaving 7 bases of the junction unmatched. Germline V gene sequence: CDR1 LNHDA, CDR2 SQIVND (reference sequence). This CDR3 is CASSGQASSYNSPLHF. The CDR3 region has the DNA TGTGCCAGTTCCGGACAGGCGAGCTCCTATAATTCACCCCTCCACTTT.

This clone was found once. The rearrangement links TRBV28 to TRBJ1-3; perhaps TRBD1 as D (5 bases). V lost 5 bases to trimming and J lost 3 bases, with 17 bases between them. Germline V gene data show CDR1 as MDHEN and CDR2 as SYDVKM. CDR3 size: 16 residues. This chain's CDR3 is CASSTQKQGSGNTIYF. The CDR3 coding sequence is TGTGCCAGCAGTACCCAAAAGCAGGGTAGTGGAAACACCATATATTTT.